This T cell receptor beta chain originates from a study of CD8 T cells in Susac syndrome. Germline CDR1 reads LGHDT; CDR2 reads YNNKEL (reference sequence). The V gene lost 3 bases and the J gene lost 5 bases, with 8 bases spanning the gap. There are 14 residues in the CDR3. Worth noting for this clonotype: What it recognizes is unknown.

cDNA came from about 0.5 to 1 ug RNA primed by random hexamers. Amplification of the TCR beta CDR3 was carried out by immunoSEQ multiplex PCR, which spanned a total of 54 Vbeta and 13 Jbeta segments. TCRdb reanalysed the immunoSEQ multiplex PCR reads using MiXCR and keeps one entry per CDR3 protein. Counted here are around 300,000 distinct CDR3 sequences, under 95% occurring once; the ten biggest clones make up 0.065%. Study-level results: The authors acknowledged that their TCR sequencing and HLA analysis involved a relatively small number of individuals.

CD8+ and CD4+ blood T cells underwent TCR beta sequencing. The V and J genes are TRBV3-1 and TRBJ1-6, with D uncertain. The source material was CD4+ T cells from PBMCs. The source of this sequence is a human donor with multiple sclerosis. DNA for the CDR3: TGTGCCAGCAGCCAGCGGCCTGATAATTCACCCCTCCACTTT. The encoded protein is CASSQRPDNSPLHF.